A single sample is the source of the 10 T cell receptor beta chains below, sequenced in a study of OX40 agonist ivuxolimab in advanced cancers. Libraries were prepared by immunoSEQ multiplex PCR; TCRdb keeps only in-frame clonotypes and omits some of them. This table has 65,000 to 75,000 clones, 80% to 85% appearing once. The sequenced sample was CD4+ or CD8+ T cells sorted from blood, obtained in a trial of the OX40 agonist ivuxolimab. All receptors derive from an adult with an advanced solid tumor such as melanoma, head and neck, liver or kidney cancer.

The chain is built from TRBV5-1 and TRBJ2-3, with TRBD2 matching 9 bases. Germline V gene data show CDR1 as SGHRS and CDR2 as YFSETQ. The junction had 10 bases not matched to a gene; V was cut back by 3 bases and J by 2 bases. The CDR3 has 17 amino acids. CDR3 sequence (DNA): TGCGCCAGCAGCTCCCTCGGGGCTAGCGGGGACACAGATACGCAGTATTTT. Protein: CASSSLGASGDTDTQYF.

The chain links TRBV5-4 to TRBJ2-1; 9 bases fit TRBD2. The J segment lost 0 bases and the V segment lost 5 bases, leaving 6 bases of the junction unmatched. The CDR3 sequence is 16 residues long. Germline CDR1 SGHNT, CDR2 YYREEE (reference sequence). The CDR3 nucleotides are TGTGCCAGCAGAAGTAGCGGGGGTATCTCCTACAATGAGCAGTTCTTC. Amino acids: CASRSSGGISYNEQFF.

This sequence joins TRBV5-1 and TRBJ2-1; D may be TRBD1 or TRBD2 (5 bases each). The CDR3 is 13 residues long. Germline values: CDR1 SGHRS, CDR2 YFSETQ. V lost 5 bases to trimming and J lost 4 bases, with 10 bases between them. As DNA, the CDR3 is TGCGCCAGCAGTCGGGACGGATACAATGAGCAGTTCTTC. Translation: CASSRDGYNEQFF.

V gene TRBV19 combines with J gene TRBJ1-1, with TRBD1 matching over 10 bases. Losses at the gene ends were 8 bases for V and 7 bases for J; bases not matched to a gene: 7. Germline lookup yields CDR1 LNHDA and CDR2 SQIVND (reference sequence). This CDR3 region has 13 residues. The CDR3 region is CASRWDRGFEAFF. The DNA for the CDR3 is TGTGCCAGTCGATGGGACAGGGGATTTGAAGCTTTCTTT.

V gene TRBV9 combines with J gene TRBJ2-7; D remains ambiguous. Germline CDR1 SGDLS, CDR2 YYNGEE. V lost 4 bases and J lost 1, with 15 bases in between. This CDR3 is 15 amino acids long. CDR3 bases: TGTGCCAGCAGCTCCCAGCCAACACCGTCCTACGAGCAGTACTTC. Translated: CASSSQPTPSYEQYF.

The CDR3 reads CASSPTSQRETQYF. Here the CDR3 DNA reads TGCGCCAGCAGTCCCACCTCTCAAAGAGAGACCCAGTACTTC. V is TRBV10-1 and J is TRBJ2-5, with no clear D. The V end was cut by 5 bases, the J end by 4 bases, with 14 bases between. CDR1 is WNHNN and CDR2 is SYGVQD in the germline V gene (reference sequence). The CDR3 sequence is 14 residues long.

Worth noting for this clone: One end of the junction is discordant with germline, which a read error may explain. V is TRBV5-6 and J is TRBJ2-5; either TRBD1 or TRBD2 may fit D (5 bases each). The germline CDR1 and CDR2 sequences are SGHDT and YYEEEE. This CDR3 spans 11 amino acids. The CDR3 reads CASSAPGPLHF. CDR3 DNA sequence: TGTGCCAGCAGCGCCCCGGGACCGCTCCACTTC.

This chain connects TRBV28 to TRBJ1-3, with D hard to call. The ends were cut back, 3 bases at V and 4 bases at J, with 4 bases in the middle. The germline gives CDR1 MDHEN, CDR2 SYDVKM. The CDR3 is 12 residues long. CDR3 amino acids: CASSLWGNTIYF. The CDR3 DNA sequence: TGTGCCAGCAGTTTGTGGGGAAACACCATATATTTT.

This clone was recorded only once. V usage is TRBV28 and J usage is TRBJ2-3; D could derive from TRBD1 or TRBD2 (6 bases each). The V and J ends lost 7 bases and 6 bases respectively, with 17 bases between them. The CDR3 sequence is 14 residues long. Germline assignment: CDR1 MDHEN and CDR2 SYDVKM. CDR3 region: CASTEDTGRDTQYF. The CDR3 bases are TGTGCCAGCACCGAAGACACAGGGAGGGATACGCAGTATTTT.

The gene calls are TRBV19 and TRBJ1-2; TRBD1 agrees at 10 bases. The CDR3 is 15 residues long. Germline CDR1 and CDR2: LNHDA and SQIVND (reference sequence). J was trimmed by 2 bases and V by 5 bases; bases with no gene match: 5. CDR3 coding DNA: TGTGCCAGTAGTCCCCGGGACAGGGGCAACTATGGCTACACCTTC. Residues: CASSPRDRGNYGYTF.